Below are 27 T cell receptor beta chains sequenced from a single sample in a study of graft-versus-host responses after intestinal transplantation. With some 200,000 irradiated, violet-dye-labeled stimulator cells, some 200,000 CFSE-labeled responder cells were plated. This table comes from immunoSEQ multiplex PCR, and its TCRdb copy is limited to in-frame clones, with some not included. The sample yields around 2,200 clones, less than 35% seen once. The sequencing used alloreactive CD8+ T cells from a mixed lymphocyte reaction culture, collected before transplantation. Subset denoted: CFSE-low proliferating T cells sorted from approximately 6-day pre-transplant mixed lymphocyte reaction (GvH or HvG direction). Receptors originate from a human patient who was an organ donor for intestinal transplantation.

The CDR3 nucleotides are TGTGCCAGCAGCTTAGCCCCTTGGACTAGCGGGGGGGCCAACTACAATGAGCAGTTCTTC. Its protein product is CASSLAPWTSGGANYNEQFF. The chain recombines TRBV7-2 with TRBJ2-1, with TRBD2 matching 15 bases. The CDR3 extends over 20 amino acids. The junction had 9 bases not matched to a gene; V was cut back by 0 bases and J by 3 bases. CDR1 SGHTA and CDR2 FQGNSA come from the germline V gene.

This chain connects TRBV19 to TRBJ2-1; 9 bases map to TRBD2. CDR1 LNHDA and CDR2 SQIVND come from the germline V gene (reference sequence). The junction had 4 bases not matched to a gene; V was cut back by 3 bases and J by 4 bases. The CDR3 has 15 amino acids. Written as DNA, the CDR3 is TGTGCCAGTAGTATCATAGCGGGGGAGTACAATGAGCAGTTCTTC. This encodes CASSIIAGEYNEQFF. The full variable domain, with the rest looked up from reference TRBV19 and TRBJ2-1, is DGGITQSPKYLFRKEGQNVTLSCEQNLNHDAMYWYRQDPGQGLRLIYYSQIVNDFQKGDIAEGYSVSREKKESFPLTVTSAQKNPTAFYLCASSIIAGEYNEQFFGPGTRLTVL.

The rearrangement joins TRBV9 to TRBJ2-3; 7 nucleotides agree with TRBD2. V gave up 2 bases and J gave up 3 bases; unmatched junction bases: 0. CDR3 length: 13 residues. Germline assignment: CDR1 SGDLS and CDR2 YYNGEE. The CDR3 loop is CASSVGGTDTQYF. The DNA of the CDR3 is TGTGCCAGCAGCGTGGGGGGGACAGATACGCAGTATTTT. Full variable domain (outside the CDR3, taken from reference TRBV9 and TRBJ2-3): DSGVTQTPKHLITATGQRVTLRCSPRSGDLSVYWYQQSLDQGLQFLIQYYNGEERAKGNILERFSAQQFPDLHSELNLSSLELGDSALYFCASSVGGTDTQYFGPGTRLTVL.

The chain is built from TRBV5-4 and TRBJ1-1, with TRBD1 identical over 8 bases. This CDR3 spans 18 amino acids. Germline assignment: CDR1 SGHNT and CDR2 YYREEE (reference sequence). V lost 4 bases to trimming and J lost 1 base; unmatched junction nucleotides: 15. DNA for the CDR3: TGTGCCAGCAGCCCTAACATGGACAGGGTTAGGGAGAACACTGAAGCTTTCTTT. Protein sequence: CASSPNMDRVRENTEAFF. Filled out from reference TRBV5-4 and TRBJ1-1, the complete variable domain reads ETGVTQSPTHLIKTRGQQVTLRCSSQSGHNTVSWYQQALGQGPQFIFQYYREEENGRGNFPPRFSGLQFPNYSSELNVNALELDDSALYLCASSPNMDRVRENTEAFFGQGTRLTVV.

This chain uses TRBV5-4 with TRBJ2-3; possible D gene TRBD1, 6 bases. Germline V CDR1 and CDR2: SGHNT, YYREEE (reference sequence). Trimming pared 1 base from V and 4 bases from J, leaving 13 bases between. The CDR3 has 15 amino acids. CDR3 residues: CASSLRQEQPDTQYF. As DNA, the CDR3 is TGTGCCAGCAGCTTGAGACAGGAACAACCAGATACGCAGTATTTT.

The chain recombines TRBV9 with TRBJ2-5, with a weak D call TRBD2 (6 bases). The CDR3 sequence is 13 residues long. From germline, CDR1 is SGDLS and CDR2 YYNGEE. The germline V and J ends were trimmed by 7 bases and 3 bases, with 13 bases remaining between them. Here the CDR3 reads CASGRGSEETQYF. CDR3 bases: TGTGCCAGCGGGCGGGGCTCCGAAGAGACCCAGTACTTC.

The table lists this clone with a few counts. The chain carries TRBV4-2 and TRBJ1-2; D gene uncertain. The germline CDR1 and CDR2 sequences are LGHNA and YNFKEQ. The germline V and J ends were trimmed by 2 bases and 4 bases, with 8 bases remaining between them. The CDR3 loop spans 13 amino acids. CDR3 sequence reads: CASSQYILYGYTF. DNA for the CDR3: TGTGCCAGCAGCCAATACATTCTCTATGGCTACACCTTC.

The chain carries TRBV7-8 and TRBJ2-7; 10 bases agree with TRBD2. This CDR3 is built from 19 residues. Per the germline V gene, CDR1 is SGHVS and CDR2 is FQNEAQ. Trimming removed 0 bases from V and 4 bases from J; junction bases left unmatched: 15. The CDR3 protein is CASSLALLAGEWSVYEQYF. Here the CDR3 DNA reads TGTGCCAGCAGCTTAGCTCTGCTAGCGGGGGAATGGAGTGTGTACGAGCAGTACTTC.

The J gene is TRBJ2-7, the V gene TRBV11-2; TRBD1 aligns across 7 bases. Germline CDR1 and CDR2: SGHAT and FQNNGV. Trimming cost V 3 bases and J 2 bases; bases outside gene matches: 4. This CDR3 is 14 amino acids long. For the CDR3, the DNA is TGTGCCAGCAGCTTGACAGGGCCAGCCTACGAGCAGTACTTC. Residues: CASSLTGPAYEQYF.

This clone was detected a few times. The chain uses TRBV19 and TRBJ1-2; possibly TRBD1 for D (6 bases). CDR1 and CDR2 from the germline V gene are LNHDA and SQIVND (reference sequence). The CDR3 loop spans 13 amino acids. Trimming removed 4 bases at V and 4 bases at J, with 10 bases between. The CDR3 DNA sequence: TGTGCCAGTAGTACCCAGGGGACCTATGGCTACACCTTC. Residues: CASSTQGTYGYTF.

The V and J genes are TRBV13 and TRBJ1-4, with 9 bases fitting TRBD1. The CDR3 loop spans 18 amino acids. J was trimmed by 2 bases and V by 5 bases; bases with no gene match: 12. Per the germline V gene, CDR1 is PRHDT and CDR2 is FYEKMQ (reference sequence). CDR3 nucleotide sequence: TGTGCCAGCAGCCTAAACCCGACAGGGGGTACGACTAATGAAAAACTGTTTTTT. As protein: CASSLNPTGGTTNEKLFF. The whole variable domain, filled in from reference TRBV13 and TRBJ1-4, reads AAGVIQSPRHLIKEKRETATLKCYPIPRHDTVYWYQQGPGQDPQFLISFYEKMQSDKGSIPDRFSAQQFSDYHSELNMSSLELGDSALYFCASSLNPTGGTTNEKLFFGSGTQLSVL.

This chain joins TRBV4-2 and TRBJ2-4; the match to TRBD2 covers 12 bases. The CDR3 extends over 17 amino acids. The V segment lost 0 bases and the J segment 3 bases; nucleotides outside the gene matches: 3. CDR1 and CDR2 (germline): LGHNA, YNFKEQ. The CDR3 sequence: CASSQDLAGGRKNIQYF. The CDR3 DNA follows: TGTGCCAGCAGCCAAGATCTAGCGGGGGGGCGCAAAAACATTCAGTACTTC.

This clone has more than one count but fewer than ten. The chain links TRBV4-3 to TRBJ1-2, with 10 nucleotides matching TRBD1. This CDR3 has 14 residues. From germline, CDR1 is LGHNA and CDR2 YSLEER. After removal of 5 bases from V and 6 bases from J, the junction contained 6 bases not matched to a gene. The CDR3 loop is CASSYSGTGDGYTF. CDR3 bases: TGCGCCAGCAGCTATTCCGGGACAGGGGATGGCTACACCTTC.

The CDR3 nucleotides read TGTGCCAGCAGCTCCGAACAGGGTTCCGACTTCTACGAGCAGTACTTC. Translation: CASSSEQGSDFYEQYF. The rearrangement links TRBV5-4 to TRBJ2-7, with a weak D call TRBD1 (6 bases). The germline V gene has CDR1 SGHNT and CDR2 YYREEE (reference sequence). The CDR3 length is 16 residues. The V and J ends lost 3 bases and 3 bases respectively, with 19 bases between them.

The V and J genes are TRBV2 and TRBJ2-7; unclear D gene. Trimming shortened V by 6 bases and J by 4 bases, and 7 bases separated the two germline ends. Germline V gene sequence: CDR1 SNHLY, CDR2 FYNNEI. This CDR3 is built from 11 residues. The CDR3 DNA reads TGTGCCAGCAGGACAAGGTACGAGCAGTACTTC. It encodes CASRTRYEQYF.

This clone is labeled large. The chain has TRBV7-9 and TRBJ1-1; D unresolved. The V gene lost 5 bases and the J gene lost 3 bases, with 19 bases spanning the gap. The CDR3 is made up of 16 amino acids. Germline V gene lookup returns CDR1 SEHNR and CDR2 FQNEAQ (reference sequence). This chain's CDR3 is CASSPRDGLLDTEAFF. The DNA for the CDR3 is TGTGCCAGCAGCCCGCGTGACGGGCTACTAGACACTGAAGCTTTCTTT.

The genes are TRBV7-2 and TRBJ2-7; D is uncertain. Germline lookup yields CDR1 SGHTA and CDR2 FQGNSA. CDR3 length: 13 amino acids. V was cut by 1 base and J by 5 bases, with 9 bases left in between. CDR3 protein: CASSLVPANEQYF. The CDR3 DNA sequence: TGTGCCAGCAGCTTAGTCCCCGCGAACGAGCAGTACTTC.

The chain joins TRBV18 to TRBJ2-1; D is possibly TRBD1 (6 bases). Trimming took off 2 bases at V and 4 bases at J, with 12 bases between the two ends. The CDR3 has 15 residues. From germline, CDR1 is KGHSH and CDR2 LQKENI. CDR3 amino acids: CASSPDDRSYNEQFF. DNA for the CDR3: TGTGCCAGCTCACCAGATGACAGGTCATACAATGAGCAGTTCTTC.

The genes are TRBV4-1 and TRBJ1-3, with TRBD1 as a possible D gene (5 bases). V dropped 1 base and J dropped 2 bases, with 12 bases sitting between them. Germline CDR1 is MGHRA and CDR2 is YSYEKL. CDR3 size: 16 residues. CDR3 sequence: CASSQVDNAPGNTIYF. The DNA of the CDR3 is TGCGCCAGCAGCCAAGTGGACAACGCTCCTGGAAACACCATATATTTT.

CDR3 nucleotides: TGTGCCAGCAGAGGCCTGGGGAGCCGTGGCTACGAGCAGTACTTC. Protein sequence: CASRGLGSRGYEQYF. The chain combines TRBV2 with TRBJ2-7; TRBD2 is a possible D gene (5 bases). The length of the CDR3 is 15 residues. V was clipped by 6 bases and J by 3 bases, with 18 bases between them. CDR1 and CDR2 from the germline V gene are SNHLY and FYNNEI.

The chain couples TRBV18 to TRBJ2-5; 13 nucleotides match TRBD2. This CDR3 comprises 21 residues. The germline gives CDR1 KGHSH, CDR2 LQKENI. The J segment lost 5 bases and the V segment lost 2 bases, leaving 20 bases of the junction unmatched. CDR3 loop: CASSPGLGLAGVQDHRETQYF. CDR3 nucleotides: TGTGCCAGCTCACCAGGACTTGGACTAGCGGGGGTTCAAGATCACCGGGAGACCCAGTACTTC.

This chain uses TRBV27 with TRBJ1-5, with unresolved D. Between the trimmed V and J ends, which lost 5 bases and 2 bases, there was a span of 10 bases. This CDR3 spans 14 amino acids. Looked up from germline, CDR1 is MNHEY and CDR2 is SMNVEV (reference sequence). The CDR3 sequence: CASSPDWGNQPQHF. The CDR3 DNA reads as TGTGCCAGCAGTCCGGACTGGGGCAATCAGCCCCAGCATTTT.

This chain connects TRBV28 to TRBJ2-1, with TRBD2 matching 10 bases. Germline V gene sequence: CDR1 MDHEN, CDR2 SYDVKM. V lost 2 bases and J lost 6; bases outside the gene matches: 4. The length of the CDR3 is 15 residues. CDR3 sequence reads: CASSLMWTSGNEQFF. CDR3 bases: TGTGCCAGCAGTTTAATGTGGACTAGCGGCAATGAGCAGTTCTTC.

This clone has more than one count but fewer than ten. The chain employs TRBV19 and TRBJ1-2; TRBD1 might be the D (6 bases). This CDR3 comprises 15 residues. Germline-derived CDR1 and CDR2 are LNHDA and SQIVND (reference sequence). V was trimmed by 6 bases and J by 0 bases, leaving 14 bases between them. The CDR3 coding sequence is TGTGCCAGTAGACCTAGGCCAGGGGCTAACTATGGCTACACCTTC. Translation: CASRPRPGANYGYTF.

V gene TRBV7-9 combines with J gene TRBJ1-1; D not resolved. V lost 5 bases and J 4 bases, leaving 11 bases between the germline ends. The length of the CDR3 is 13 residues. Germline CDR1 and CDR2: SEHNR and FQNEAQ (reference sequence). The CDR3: CASSARPGTEAFF. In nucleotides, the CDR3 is TGTGCCAGCAGCGCCCGGCCGGGCACTGAAGCTTTCTTT.

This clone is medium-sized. CDR3 sequence reads: CARSLDRGIREPQHF. CDR3 nucleotides: TGTGCCAGAAGCTTGGACAGGGGGATTCGGGAGCCCCAGCATTTT. V is TRBV5-3 and J is TRBJ1-5, with 8 bases aligning to TRBD1. TRBV5-3 has ORF status, its function being uncertain. V lost 0 bases, J lost 8 bases, and 7 bases stayed unmatched. The CDR3 runs to 15 residues.

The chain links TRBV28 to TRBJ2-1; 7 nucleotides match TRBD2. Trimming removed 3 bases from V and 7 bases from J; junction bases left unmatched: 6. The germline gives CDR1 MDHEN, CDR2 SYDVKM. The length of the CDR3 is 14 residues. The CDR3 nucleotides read TGTGCCAGCAGTTTTGTTGGCGGGGGAAATGAGCAGTTCTTC. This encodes CASSFVGGGNEQFF.